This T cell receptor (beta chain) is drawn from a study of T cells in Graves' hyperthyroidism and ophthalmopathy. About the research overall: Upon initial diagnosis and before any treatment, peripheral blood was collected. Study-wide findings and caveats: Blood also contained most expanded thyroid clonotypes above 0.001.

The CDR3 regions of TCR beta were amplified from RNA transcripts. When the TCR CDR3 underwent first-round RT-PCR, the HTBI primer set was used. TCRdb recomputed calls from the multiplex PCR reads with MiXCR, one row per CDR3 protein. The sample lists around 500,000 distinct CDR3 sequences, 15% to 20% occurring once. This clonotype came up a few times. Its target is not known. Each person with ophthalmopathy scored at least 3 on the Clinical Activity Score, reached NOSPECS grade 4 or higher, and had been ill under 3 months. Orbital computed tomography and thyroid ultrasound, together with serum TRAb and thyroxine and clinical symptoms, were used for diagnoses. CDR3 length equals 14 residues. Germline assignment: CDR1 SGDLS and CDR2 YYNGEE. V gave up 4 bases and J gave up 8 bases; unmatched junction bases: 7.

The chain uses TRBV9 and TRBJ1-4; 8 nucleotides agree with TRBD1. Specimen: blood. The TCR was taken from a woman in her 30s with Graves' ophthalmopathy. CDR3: CASSSGQGDEKLFF. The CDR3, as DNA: TGTGCCAGCAGCTCCGGACAGGGTGACGAAAAACTGTTTTTT.